This note documents a single TCR beta chain sequence. The antigen is not known. There are 15 residues in the CDR3. The V gene's germline CDR1 is SGDLS and CDR2 YYNGEE. The V end lost 4 bases, the J end lost 6 bases, and 19 bases lay between the germline ends. This sample is part of a study of Ad26.COV2.S vaccination and SARS-CoV-2 variants. Overall study context: Intramuscular Ad26.COV2.S doses were given once or twice, 56 days apart. Study results and limitations: An underestimation of total T cell responses may have resulted from the TCR breadth and depth analyses. Placebo recipients and vaccine recipients were similar in non-spike TCR breadth.

Clones were sequenced by immunoSEQ multiplex PCR, and TCRdb holds only the in-frame ones, with some missing. The sample has around 300,000 clones; approximately 90% are singletons. Treatment meaning: 15 to 20 received Ad26.COV2.S at low or high dose, single or two shots; 5 received placebo; per-sample allocation not given. Collection of the samples took place on day 63 after the first injection of vaccine or placebo. The donor was a Boston adult aged 18-55 years. The material was peripheral blood, obtained in a trial of Ad26.COV2.S vaccine versus placebo. The chain links TRBV9 to TRBJ1-2; TRBD1 is a possible D gene (6 bases). This receptor was identified in a person between 18 and 59 years old who received the Ad26.COV2.S COVID-19 vaccine or a placebo. CDR3 protein: CASSPQPGVADGYTF. As DNA, the CDR3 is TGTGCCAGCAGCCCCCAGCCAGGGGTCGCGGATGGCTACACCTTC. Using reference TRBV9 and TRBJ1-2 for the parts outside the CDR3, the full variable domain is DSGVTQTPKHLITATGQRVTLRCSPRSGDLSVYWYQQSLDQGLQFLIQYYNGEERAKGNILERFSAQQFPDLHSELNLSSLELGDSALYFCASSPQPGVADGYTFGSGTRLTVV.